What follows is one TCR beta chain and its context. Antigen unknown. The investigators amplified TCR beta CDR3 regions from RNA transcripts. First-round RT-PCR with HTBI primers amplified the TCR CDR3 region. One entry per CDR3 protein, called by TCRdb with MiXCR from the multiplex PCR reads. The top ten clones hold over 45% of a sample with under 550,000 distinct CDR3 sequences, around 20% of them seen once. This record comes from a study of T cells in Graves' hyperthyroidism and ophthalmopathy. Study results and limitations: Most expanded thyroid clonotypes above 0.001 also appeared in blood.

The TCR originated in a man aged 35 to 55 with Graves' ophthalmopathy. Sequenced material: blood.

CDR3 loop: CASSLRWSDEAFF. CDR3 in DNA: TGTGCCAGCAGTTTAAGGTGGTCAGATGAAGCTTTCTTT. The gene calls are TRBV12-3 or TRBV12-4 and TRBJ1-1; no reliable D call. The CDR3 consists of 13 residues. Trimming took 2 bases from V and 7 from J, leaving 11 bases between them.